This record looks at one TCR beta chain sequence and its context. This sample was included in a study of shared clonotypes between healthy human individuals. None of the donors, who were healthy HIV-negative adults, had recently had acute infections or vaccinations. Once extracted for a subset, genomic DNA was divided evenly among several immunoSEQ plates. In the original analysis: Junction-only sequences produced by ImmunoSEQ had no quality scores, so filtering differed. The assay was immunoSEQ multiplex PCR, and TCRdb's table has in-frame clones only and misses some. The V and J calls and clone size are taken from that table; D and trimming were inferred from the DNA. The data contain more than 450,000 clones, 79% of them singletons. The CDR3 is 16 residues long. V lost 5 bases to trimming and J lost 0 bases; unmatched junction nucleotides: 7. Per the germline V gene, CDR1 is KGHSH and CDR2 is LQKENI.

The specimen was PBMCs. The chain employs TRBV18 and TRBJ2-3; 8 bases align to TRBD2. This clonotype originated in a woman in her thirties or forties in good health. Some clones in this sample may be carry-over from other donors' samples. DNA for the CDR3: TGTGCCAGCTCATCAGGCCCTAGCGGGAGCACAGATACGCAGTATTTT. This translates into CASSSGPSGSTDTQYF. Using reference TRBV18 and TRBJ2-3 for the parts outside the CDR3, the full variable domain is NAGVMQNPRHLVRRRGQEARLRCSPMKGHSHVYWYRQLPEEGLKFMVYLQKENIIDESGMPKERFSAEFPKEGPSILRIQQVVRGDSAAYFCASSSGPSGSTDTQYFGPGTRLTVL.